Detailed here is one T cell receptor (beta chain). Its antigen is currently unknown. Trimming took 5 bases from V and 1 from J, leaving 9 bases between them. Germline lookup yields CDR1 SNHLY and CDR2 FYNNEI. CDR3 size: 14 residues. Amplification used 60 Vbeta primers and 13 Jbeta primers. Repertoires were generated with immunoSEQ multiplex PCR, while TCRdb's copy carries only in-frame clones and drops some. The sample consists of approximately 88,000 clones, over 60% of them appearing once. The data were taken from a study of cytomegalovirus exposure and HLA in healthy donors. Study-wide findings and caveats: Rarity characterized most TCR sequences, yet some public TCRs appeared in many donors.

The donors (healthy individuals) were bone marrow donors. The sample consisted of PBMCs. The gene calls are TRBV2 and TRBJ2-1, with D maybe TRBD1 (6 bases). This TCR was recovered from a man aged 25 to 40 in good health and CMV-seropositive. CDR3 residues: CASSIGQSYNEQFF. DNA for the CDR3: TGTGCCAGCAGTATCGGACAGTCCTACAATGAGCAGTTCTTC.